This T cell receptor (beta chain) emerged from a study of blood T cell repertoires in COVID-19. Method: immunoSEQ multiplex PCR; TCRdb's copy keeps in-frame clones and lacks some. The sample contains about 350,000 clones, around 87% of which appear only once. The CDR3 runs to 11 residues. The V end was cut by 11 bases, the J end by 6 bases, with 10 bases between. Germline V CDR1 and CDR2: MNHNY, SVGAGI (reference sequence). Participants came from some 23 US areas, aged roughly 18 to 89 years. The source of this sequence is a woman aged 30 to 39 who had recovered from COVID-19. The sample taken for sequencing was PBMCs or T cells enriched from blood (not recorded which). The V call is TRBV6-6, the J call TRBJ2-2; the D gene is possibly TRBD2 (5 bases). CDR3 sequence: CAGRGAGELFF. The DNA of the CDR3 is TGTGCCGGACGGGGAGCCGGGGAGCTGTTTTTT.